The next 11 T cell receptor beta chains were all read from a single sample in a study of T cells in Graves' hyperthyroidism and ophthalmopathy. What was amplified from RNA transcripts were TCR beta CDR3 regions. The study used the HTBI primer set for a first-round RT-PCR of the TCR CDR3. TCRdb re-analysed the multiplex PCR reads in MiXCR, keeping a single row per CDR3 protein. The data hold fewer than 650,000 distinct CDR3 sequences, with more than 11% observed a single time. The sequenced material came from blood. These receptors were obtained from a woman younger than 45 with Graves' hyperthyroidism that later progressed to Graves' ophthalmopathy.

This clonotype has a count of ten or more. The chain joins TRBV12-5 to TRBJ2-3; D is unresolved. CDR1 LGHNT and CDR2 FRNRAP come from the germline V gene. This CDR3 comprises 13 residues. V was cut by 5 bases and J by 0 bases, with 6 bases left in between. CDR3 in amino acids: CASGHSSTDTQYF. The CDR3, as DNA: TGTGCTAGTGGTCACTCTAGCACAGATACGCAGTATTTT.

In its sample, this clonotype was seen many times. J is TRBJ1-4 and V is TRBV20-1, with 7 bases matching TRBD1. The CDR3 has 13 amino acids. After removal of 6 bases from V and 8 bases from J, the junction contained 9 bases not matched to a gene. CDR1 is DFQATT, CDR2 SNEGSKA, per germline (reference sequence). The CDR3: CSALPGQPEKLFF. Written as DNA, the CDR3 is TGCAGTGCGCTACCGGGACAGCCGGAAAAACTGTTTTTT.

The V gene is TRBV28, the J gene TRBJ2-7; unclear D gene. V lost 5 bases and J 1 base, leaving 12 bases between the germline ends. Germline CDR1 reads MDHEN; CDR2 reads SYDVKM. CDR3 length: 14 amino acids. CDR3 amino acids: CASSEAVGSYEQYF. CDR3 in DNA: TGTGCCAGCAGTGAAGCTGTGGGGTCCTACGAGCAGTACTTC.

With respect to this clonotype: One junction end disagrees with the germline gene, perhaps due to a read error. The rearrangement uses TRBV6-1 and TRBJ1-5, with a possible D match to TRBD1 (6 bases). The CDR3 spans 16 residues. Germline V gene data show CDR1 as MNHNS and CDR2 as SASEGT. The CDR3 nucleotides are TGTGCCAGCACCCTAGGGGGTTTTTATAGCAATCAGCCCCGGCATTTT. This encodes CASTLGGFYSNQPRHF.

This clonotype was seen only a few times. A read error may explain this, as a much larger clone is one base away. This chain links TRBV18 with TRBJ1-2; TRBD1 matches 9 bases. This CDR3 is 16 amino acids long. Germline lookup yields CDR1 KGHSH and CDR2 LQKENI. V shed 1 base, J shed 4 bases, and the junction held 7 bases outside the gene matches. The CDR3 protein is CASSPLDETGGYGYTF. In DNA form, the CDR3 reads TGTGCCAGCTCACCACTCGACGAGACAGGGGGCTATGGCTACACCTTC.

This chain uses TRBV3-1 with TRBJ2-7; no clear D. Germline V gene data show CDR1 as LGHDT and CDR2 as YNNKEL (reference sequence). The CDR3 is made up of 12 amino acids. V lost 6 bases to trimming and J lost 6 bases, with 12 bases between them. The CDR3 DNA follows: TGTGCCAGCAGAGGGCAGTGGTCCGAGCAGTACTTC. Residues: CASRGQWSEQYF.

This clonotype was counted ten times or more. The rearrangement joins TRBV30 to TRBJ1-4; tentatively, D is TRBD1 (5 bases). Germline CDR1 GTSNPN, CDR2 SVGIG (reference sequence). The CDR3 totals 13 residues. V lost 7 bases to trimming and J lost 0 bases, with 9 bases between them. The CDR3 spells CASGGTTNEKLFF. The CDR3 bases are TGTGCCTCCGGGGGGACAACTAATGAAAAACTGTTTTTT.

CDR3 protein: CASSFPSPGEETQYF. The CDR3 coding sequence is TGTGCCAGCAGTTTTCCGTCCCCAGGGGAAGAGACCCAGTACTTC. J is TRBJ2-5 and V is TRBV28; tentatively, D is TRBD1 (6 bases). The CDR3 extends over 15 amino acids. Germline V CDR1 and CDR2: MDHEN, SYDVKM. The V end lost 3 bases, the J end lost 3 bases, and 14 bases lay between the germline ends.

This clonotype was seen more than once but under ten times. This chain joins TRBV30 and TRBJ1-6; 8 bases are shared with TRBD1. The V segment lost 5 bases and the J segment 7 bases; nucleotides outside the gene matches: 10. Germline values: CDR1 GTSNPN, CDR2 SVGIG (reference sequence). There are 15 residues in the CDR3. The CDR3 DNA reads as TGTGCCTGGGCAGGACAGGGAGGGAAAAATTCACCCCTCCACTTT. The encoded protein is CAWAGQGGKNSPLHF.

This clonotype appeared many times. The rearrangement uses TRBV24-1 and TRBJ2-1; D is ambiguous. CDR1 and CDR2 (germline): KGHDR, SFDVKD. With 0 bases removed from V and 4 bases from J, the gap between germline ends came to 9 bases. This CDR3 comprises 15 residues. This chain's CDR3 is CATSDLRPEYNEQFF. The CDR3 DNA reads TGTGCCACCAGTGATTTGCGACCCGAATACAATGAGCAGTTCTTC.

Many counts were recorded for this clonotype. This chain uses TRBV19 with TRBJ2-3; D possibly corresponds to TRBD2 (5 bases). The germline CDR1 and CDR2 sequences are LNHDA and SQIVND (reference sequence). Trimming removed 5 bases at V and 2 bases at J, with 11 bases between. The CDR3 has 14 residues. CDR3 sequence reads: CASSVDSATDTQYF. The CDR3 DNA follows: TGTGCCAGTAGTGTCGATAGCGCCACAGATACGCAGTATTTT.